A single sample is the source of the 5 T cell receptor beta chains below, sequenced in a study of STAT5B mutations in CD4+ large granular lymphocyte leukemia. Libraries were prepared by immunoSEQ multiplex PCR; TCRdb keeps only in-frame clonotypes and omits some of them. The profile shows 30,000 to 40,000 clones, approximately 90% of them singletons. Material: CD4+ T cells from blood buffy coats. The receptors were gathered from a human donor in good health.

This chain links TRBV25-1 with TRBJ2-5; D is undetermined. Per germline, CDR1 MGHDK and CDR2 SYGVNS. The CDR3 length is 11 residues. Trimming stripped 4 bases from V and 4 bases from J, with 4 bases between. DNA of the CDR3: TGTGCCAGCAGTGGCCTAGAGACCCAGTACTTC. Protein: CASSGLETQYF.

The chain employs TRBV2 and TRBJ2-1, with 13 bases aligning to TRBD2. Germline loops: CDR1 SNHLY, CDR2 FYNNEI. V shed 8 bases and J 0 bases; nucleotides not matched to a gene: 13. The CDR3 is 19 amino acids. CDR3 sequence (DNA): TGTGCCAGCCTTCTGGCGGGACTAGCGGGGATGAGCTCCTACAATGAGCAGTTCTTC. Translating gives CASLLAGLAGMSSYNEQFF.

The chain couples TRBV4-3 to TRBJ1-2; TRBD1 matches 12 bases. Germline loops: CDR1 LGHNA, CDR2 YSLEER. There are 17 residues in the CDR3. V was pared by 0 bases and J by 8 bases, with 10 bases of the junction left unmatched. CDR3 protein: CASSQDERGQGAQGYTF. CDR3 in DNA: TGCGCCAGCAGCCAAGATGAGCGGGGACAGGGGGCGCAAGGCTACACCTTC.

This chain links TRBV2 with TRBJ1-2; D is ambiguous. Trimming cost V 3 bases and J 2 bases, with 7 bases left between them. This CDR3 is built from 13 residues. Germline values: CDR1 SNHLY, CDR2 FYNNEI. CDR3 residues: CASSDTNNYGYTF. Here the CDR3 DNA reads TGTGCCAGCAGTGACACCAACAACTATGGCTACACCTTC.

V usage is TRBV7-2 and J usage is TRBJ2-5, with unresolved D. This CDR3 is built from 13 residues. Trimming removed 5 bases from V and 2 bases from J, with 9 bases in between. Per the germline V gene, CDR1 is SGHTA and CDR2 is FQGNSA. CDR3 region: CASSLALQETQYF. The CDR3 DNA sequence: TGTGCCAGCAGCCTCGCCCTTCAAGAGACCCAGTACTTC.